This T cell receptor (beta chain) was captured by sequencing in a study of T cells in tuberculosis. As for the study in general: A South African cohort included IGRA-negative adolescents, latently infected IGRA-positive adolescents and adults with active tuberculosis. Broader study findings: Selection depended on which cryopreserved specimens were available.

The ends lost 0 bases at V and 1 base at J; junction bases unmatched: 4. The CDR3 length is 17 residues. Per germline, CDR1 SGHRS and CDR2 YFSETQ. This clone was counted once. Its antigen is not known. TCRdb keeps only in-frame clones here, not all; method: immunoSEQ multiplex PCR. The table shows around 29,000 clones, with more than 85% occurring only once. The clonotype comes from a donor aged 10-35 years with latent tuberculosis or without tuberculosis infection. V usage is TRBV5-1 and J usage is TRBJ2-3; TRBD2 agrees at 11 bases. The specimen was PBMCs. This chain's CDR3 is CASSLAGGLAGTDTQYF. The CDR3 bases are TGCGCCAGCAGCTTGGCCGGGGGACTAGCGGGCACAGATACGCAGTATTTT. The entire variable domain, with the rest obtained from reference TRBV5-1 and TRBJ2-3, is as follows: KAGVTQTPRYLIKTRGQQVTLSCSPISGHRSVSWYQQTPGQGLQFLFEYFSETQRNKGNFPGRFSGRQFSNSRSEMNVSTLELGDSALYLCASSLAGGLAGTDTQYFGPGTRLTVL.